This T cell receptor (beta chain) was recovered during a study of Graves' ophthalmopathy and Graves' hyperthyroidism. Findings of the study overall: Most thyroid clonotypes expanded beyond 0.001 frequency were also found in blood.

CDR1 MGHDK and CDR2 SYGVNS come from the germline V gene. V gave up 6 bases and J gave up 6 bases; unmatched junction bases: 7. The CDR3 spans 14 residues. As regards this clonotype: Its antigen is not identified.

From RNA, the CDR3 regions of TCR beta chains were amplified and sequenced. HTBI primers were employed in first-round RT-PCR, then a second-round multiplex PCR followed. In TCRdb, the multiplex PCR reads were re-called with MiXCR into one record per CDR3 protein. The table has hundreds of thousands of distinct CDR3 sequences, about two fifths seen once. In this cohort, patients with other autoimmune diseases, uncontrolled infections, pregnancy or lactation were excluded. The receptor was isolated from an adult man with Graves' ophthalmopathy. The chain employs TRBV25-1 and TRBJ1-4, with 7 bases identical to TRBD1. The source material was peripheral blood. In nucleotides, the CDR3 is TGTGCCAGCAGCGACCCACAGGGGTATGAAAAACTGTTTTTT. It yields the protein CASSDPQGYEKLFF.